The T cell receptor beta chain under discussion was sequenced for a study of liver allograft versus peripheral blood T cells. The wider study: In transplanted livers, T cell receptor repertoires were compared with those found in the recipients' peripheral blood.

In TCRdb, the reads were re-called with MiXCR into one record per CDR3 protein. The top ten clones hold less than 2.5% of a sample with 15,000 or so distinct CDR3 sequences, 25% to 35% of them seen once. This clonotype was found many times. Its antigen is currently unknown. Study conclusions and caveats: Peripheral blood repertoires reportedly differed from the T cell receptor repertoires found inside liver allografts.

Trimming stripped 4 bases from V and 8 bases from J, with 12 bases between. CDR3 size: 14 residues. From germline, CDR1 is MNHEY and CDR2 SVGAGI. The sequence was collected from a human patient who had a liver transplant. Some T cells here may be from the graft donor. V gene TRBV6-5 combines with J gene TRBJ1-6; possibly TRBD1 for D (5 bases). CDR3 in DNA: TGTGCCAGCAGTTTCGGGGGGTTGTATTCACCCCTCCACTTT. Its protein product is CASSFGGLYSPLHF.